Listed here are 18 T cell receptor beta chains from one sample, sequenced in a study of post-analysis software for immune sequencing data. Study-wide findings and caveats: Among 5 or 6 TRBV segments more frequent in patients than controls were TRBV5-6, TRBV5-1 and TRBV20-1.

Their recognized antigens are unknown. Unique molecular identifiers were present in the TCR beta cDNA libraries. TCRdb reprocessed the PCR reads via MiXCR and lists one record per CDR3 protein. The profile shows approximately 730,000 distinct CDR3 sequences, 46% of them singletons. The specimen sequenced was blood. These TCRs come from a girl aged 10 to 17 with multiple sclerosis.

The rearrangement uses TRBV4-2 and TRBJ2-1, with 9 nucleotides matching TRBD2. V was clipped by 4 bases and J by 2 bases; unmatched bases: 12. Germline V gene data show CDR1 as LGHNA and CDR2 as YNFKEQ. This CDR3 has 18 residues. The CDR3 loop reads CASSPESSGSEPYNEQFF. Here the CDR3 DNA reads TGTGCCAGCAGCCCGGAGAGTAGCGGGAGCGAGCCCTACAATGAGCAGTTCTTC.

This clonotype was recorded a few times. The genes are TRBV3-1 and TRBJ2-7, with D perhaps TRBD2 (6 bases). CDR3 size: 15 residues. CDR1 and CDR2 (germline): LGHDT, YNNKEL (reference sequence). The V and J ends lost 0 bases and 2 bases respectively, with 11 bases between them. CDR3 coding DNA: TGTGCCAGCAGCCAAGATGTCGGGAGCCCCTACGAGCAGTACTTC. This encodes CASSQDVGSPYEQYF.

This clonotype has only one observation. The CDR3 bases are TGTGCCAGCAGCCAAAGACTGGGGGAGACCCAGTACTTC. The encoded protein is CASSQRLGETQYF. This sequence joins TRBV3-1 and TRBJ2-5; no firm D call. Germline assignment: CDR1 LGHDT and CDR2 YNNKEL (reference sequence). V lost 2 bases, J lost 5 bases, and 9 bases lay in between. The CDR3 length is 13 residues.

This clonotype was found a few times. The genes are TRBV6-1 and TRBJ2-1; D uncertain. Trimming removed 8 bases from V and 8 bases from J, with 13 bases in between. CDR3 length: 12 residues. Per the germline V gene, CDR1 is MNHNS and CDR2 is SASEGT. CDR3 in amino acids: CASAQWAHEQFF. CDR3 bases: TGTGCCAGCGCTCAGTGGGCCCATGAGCAGTTCTTC.

CDR3 DNA sequence: TGTGCCAGCAGCTCCCTTGAACTCCCCACGCACAATGAGCAGTTCTTC. It yields the protein CASSSLELPTHNEQFF. V gene TRBV7-9 combines with J gene TRBJ2-1, with D hard to call. Trimming cost V 4 bases and J 5 bases, with 18 bases left between them. CDR1 is SEHNR, CDR2 FQNEAQ, per germline (reference sequence). This CDR3 contains 16 residues.

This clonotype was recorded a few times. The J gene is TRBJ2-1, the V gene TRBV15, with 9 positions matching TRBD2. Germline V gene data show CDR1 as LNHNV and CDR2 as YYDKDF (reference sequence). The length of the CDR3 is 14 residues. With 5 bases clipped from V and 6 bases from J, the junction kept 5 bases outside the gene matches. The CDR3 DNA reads TGTGCCACCAGCGAAGCGGGAGGCCCCAATGAGCAGTTCTTC. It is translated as CATSEAGGPNEQFF.

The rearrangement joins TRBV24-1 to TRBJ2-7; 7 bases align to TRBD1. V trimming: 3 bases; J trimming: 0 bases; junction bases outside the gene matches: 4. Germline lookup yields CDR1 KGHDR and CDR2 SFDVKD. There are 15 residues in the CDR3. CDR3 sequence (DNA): TGTGCCACCAGTGATCCGGGACAGAGCTCCTACGAGCAGTACTTC. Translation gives CATSDPGQSSYEQYF.

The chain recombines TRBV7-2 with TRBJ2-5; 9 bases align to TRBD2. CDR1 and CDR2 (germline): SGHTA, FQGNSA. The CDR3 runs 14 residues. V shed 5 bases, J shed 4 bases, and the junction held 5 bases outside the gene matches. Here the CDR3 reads CASSDTSGLETQYF. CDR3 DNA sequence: TGTGCCAGCAGCGATACTAGCGGGTTAGAGACCCAGTACTTC.

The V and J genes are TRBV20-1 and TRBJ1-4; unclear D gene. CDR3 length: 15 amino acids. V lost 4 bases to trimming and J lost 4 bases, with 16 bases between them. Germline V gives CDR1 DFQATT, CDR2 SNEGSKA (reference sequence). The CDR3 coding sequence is TGCAGTGCTAAACGTTCAACCGGGAGTAATGAAAAACTGTTTTTT. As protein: CSAKRSTGSNEKLFF.

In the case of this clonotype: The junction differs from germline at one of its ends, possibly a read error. CDR3: CSARTGSGLLNERFF. For the CDR3, the DNA is TGCAGTGCTAGGACCGGGAGTGGGCTTCTCAATGAGCGGTTCTTC. V and J are TRBV20-1 and TRBJ2-1, with D possibly being TRBD2 (6 bases). Looked up from germline, CDR1 is DFQATT and CDR2 is SNEGSKA (reference sequence). CDR3 size: 15 residues.

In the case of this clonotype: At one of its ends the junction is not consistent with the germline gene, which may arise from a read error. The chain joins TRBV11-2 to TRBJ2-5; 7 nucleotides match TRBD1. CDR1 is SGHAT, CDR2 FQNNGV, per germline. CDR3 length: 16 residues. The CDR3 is CVSSNYRGEKGETQYF. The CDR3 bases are TGTGTCAGCAGCAACTACAGGGGAGAAAAAGGGGAGACCCAGTACTTC.

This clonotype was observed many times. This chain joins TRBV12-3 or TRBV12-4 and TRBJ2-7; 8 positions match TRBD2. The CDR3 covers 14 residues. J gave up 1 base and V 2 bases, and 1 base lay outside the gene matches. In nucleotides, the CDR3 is TGTGCCAGCAGTTTAAGCGGGAGTTCCTACGAGCAGTACTTC. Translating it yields CASSLSGSSYEQYF.

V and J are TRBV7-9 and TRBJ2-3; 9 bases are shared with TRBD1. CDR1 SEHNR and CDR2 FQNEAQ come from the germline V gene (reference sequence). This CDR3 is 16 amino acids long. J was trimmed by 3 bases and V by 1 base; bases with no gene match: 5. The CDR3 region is CASSLDPGQGTDTQYF. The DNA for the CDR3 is TGTGCCAGCAGCTTAGACCCGGGACAGGGTACAGATACGCAGTATTTT.

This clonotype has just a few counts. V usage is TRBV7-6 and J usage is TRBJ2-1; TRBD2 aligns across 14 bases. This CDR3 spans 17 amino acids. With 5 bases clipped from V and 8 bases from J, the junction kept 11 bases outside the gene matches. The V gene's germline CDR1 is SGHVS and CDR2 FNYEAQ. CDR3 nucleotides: TGTGCCAGCAGCCCCGGACTAGCGGGAGGATTCGGTGATGAGCAGTTCTTC. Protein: CASSPGLAGGFGDEQFF.

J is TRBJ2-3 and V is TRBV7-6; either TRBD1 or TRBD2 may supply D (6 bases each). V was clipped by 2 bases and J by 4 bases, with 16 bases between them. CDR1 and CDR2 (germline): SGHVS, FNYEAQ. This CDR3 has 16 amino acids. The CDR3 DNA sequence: TGTGCCAGCAGCTTAAAGGGGGGAGTGGGGCCAGATACGCAGTATTTT. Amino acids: CASSLKGGVGPDTQYF.

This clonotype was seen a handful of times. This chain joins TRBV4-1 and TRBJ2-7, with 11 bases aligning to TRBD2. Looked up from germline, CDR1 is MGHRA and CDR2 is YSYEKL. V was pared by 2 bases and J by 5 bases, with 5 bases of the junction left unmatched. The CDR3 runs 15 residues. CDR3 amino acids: CASSQIAGGLDEQYF. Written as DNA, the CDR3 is TGCGCCAGCAGCCAAATAGCGGGAGGGCTCGACGAGCAGTACTTC.

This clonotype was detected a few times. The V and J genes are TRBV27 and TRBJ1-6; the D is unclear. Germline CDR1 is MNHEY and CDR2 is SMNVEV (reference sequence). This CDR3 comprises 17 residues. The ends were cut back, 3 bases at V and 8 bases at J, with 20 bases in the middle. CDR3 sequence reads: CASSFPTMGSTDSPLHF. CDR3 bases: TGTGCCAGCAGTTTCCCGACAATGGGGAGTACGGATTCACCCCTCCACTTT.

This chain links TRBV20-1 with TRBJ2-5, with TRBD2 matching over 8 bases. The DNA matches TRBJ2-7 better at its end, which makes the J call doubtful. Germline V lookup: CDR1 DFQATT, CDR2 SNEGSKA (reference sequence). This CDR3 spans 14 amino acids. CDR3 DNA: TGCAGTGCTTCCCTCTTGCGGGGGGATTTCGAGCAGTACTTC. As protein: CSASLLRGDFEQYF.